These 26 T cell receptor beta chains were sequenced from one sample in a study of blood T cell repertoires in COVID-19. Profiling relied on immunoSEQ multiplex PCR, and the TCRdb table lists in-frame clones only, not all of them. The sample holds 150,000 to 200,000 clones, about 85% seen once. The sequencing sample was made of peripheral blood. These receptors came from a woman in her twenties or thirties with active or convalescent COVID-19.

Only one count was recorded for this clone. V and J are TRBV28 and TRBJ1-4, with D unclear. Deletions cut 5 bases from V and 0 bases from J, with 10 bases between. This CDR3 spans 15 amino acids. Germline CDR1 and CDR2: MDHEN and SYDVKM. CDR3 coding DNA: TGTGCCAGCAGTGCCTCCAGTGCAACTAATGAAAAACTGTTTTTT. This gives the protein CASSASSATNEKLFF.

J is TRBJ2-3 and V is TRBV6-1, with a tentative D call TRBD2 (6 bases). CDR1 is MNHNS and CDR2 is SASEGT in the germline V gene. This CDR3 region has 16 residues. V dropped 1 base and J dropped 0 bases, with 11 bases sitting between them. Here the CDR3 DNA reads TGTGCCAGCAGTGAAGTGCGGGGTCCGAGCACAGATACGCAGTATTTT. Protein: CASSEVRGPSTDTQYF.

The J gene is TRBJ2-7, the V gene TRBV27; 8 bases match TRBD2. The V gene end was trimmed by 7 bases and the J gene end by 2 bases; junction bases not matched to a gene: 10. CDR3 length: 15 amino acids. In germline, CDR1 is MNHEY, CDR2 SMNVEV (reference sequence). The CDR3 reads CASTRSGEFAYEQYF. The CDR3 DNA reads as TGTGCCAGCACCCGTAGCGGGGAATTCGCCTACGAGCAGTACTTC.

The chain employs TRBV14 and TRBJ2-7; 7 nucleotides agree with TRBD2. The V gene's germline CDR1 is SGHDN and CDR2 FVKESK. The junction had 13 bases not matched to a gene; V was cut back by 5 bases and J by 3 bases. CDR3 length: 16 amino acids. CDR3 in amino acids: CASSVRLAGPVYEQYF. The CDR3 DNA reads TGTGCCAGCAGCGTACGACTAGCTGGGCCTGTCTACGAGCAGTACTTC.

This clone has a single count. The CDR3 reads CSVEGDRAYEQYF. The CDR3 DNA reads as TGCAGCGTTGAGGGGGACAGGGCTTACGAGCAGTACTTC. The chain is built from TRBV29-1 and TRBJ2-7; 9 bases match TRBD1. Germline values: CDR1 SQVTM, CDR2 ANQGSEA. Trimming cost V 3 bases and J 4 bases; bases outside gene matches: 4. The CDR3 extends over 13 amino acids.

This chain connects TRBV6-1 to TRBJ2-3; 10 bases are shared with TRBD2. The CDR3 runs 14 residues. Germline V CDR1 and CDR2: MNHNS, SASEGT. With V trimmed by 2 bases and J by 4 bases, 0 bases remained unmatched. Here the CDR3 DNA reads TGTGCCAGCAGTGAACTAGCGGGGGCAGATACGCAGTATTTT. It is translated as CASSELAGADTQYF.

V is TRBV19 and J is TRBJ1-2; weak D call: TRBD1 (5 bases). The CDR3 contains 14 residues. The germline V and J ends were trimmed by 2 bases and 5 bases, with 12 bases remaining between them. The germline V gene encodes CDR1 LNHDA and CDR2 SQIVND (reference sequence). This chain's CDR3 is CASSIYSGDYGYTF. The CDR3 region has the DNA TGTGCCAGTAGTATATACTCGGGGGATTATGGCTACACCTTC.

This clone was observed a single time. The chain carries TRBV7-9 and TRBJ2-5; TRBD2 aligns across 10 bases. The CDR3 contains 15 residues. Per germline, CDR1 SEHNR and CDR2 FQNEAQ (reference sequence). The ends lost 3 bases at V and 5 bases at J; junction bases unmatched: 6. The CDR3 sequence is CASSFISGGEETQYF. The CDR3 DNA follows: TGTGCCAGCAGCTTCATCAGCGGGGGGGAGGAGACCCAGTACTTC.

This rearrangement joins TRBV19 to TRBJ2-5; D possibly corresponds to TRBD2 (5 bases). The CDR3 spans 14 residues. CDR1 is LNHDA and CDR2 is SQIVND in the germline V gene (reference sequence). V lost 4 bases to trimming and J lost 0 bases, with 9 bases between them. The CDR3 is CASSRPGYQETQYF. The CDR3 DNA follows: TGTGCCAGTAGTAGGCCGGGGTACCAAGAGACCCAGTACTTC.

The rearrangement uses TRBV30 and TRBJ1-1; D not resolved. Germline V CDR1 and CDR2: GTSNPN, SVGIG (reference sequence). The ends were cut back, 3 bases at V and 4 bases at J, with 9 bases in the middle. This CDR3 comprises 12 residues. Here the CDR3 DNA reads TGTGCCTGGAGCTTGAGGGCCACTGAAGCTTTCTTT. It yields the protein CAWSLRATEAFF.

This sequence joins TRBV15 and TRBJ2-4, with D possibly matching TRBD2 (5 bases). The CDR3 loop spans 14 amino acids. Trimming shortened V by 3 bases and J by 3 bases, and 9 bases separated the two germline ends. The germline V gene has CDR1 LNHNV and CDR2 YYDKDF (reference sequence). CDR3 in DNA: TGTGCCACCAGCAGCTGGGAGATCAAAAACATTCAGTACTTC. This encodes CATSSWEIKNIQYF. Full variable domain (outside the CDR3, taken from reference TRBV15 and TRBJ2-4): DAMVIQNPRYQVTQFGKPVTLSCSQTLNHNVMYWYQQKSSQAPKLLFHYYDKDFNNEADTPDNFQSRRPNTSFCFLDIRSPGLGDTAMYLCATSSWEIKNIQYFGAGTRLSVL.

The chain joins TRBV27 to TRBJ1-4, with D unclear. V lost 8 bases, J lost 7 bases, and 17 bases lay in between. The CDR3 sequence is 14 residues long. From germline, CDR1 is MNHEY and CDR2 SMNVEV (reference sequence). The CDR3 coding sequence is TGTGCCAGCGGCGGTAGGGAGGTACCTGAAAAACTGTTTTTT. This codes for CASGGREVPEKLFF.

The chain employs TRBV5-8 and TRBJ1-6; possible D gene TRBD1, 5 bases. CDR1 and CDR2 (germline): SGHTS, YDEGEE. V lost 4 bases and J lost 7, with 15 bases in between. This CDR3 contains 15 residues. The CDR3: CASSPAGEWNSPLHF. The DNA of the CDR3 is TGTGCCAGCAGCCCTGCGGGGGAGTGGAATTCACCCCTCCACTTT.

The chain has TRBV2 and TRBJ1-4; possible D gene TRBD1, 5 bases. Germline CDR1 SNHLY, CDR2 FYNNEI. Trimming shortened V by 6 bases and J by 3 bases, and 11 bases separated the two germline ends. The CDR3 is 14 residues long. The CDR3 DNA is TGTGCCAGCAGACAGGCGGGAGCTAATGAAAAACTGTTTTTT. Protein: CASRQAGANEKLFF.

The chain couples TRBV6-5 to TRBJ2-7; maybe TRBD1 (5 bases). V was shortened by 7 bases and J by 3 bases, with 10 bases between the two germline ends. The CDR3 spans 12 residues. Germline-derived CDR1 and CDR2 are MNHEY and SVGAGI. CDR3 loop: CASTRVNYEQYF. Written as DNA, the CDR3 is TGTGCCAGCACCAGGGTAAACTACGAGCAGTACTTC.

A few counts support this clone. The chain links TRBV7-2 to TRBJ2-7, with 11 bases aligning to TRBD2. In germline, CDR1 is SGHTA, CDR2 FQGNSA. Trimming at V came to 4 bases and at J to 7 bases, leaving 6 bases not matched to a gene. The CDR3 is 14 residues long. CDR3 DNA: TGTGCCAGCAGCTCCCTAGCGGGAGGAACTGAGCAGTACTTC. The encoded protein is CASSSLAGGTEQYF. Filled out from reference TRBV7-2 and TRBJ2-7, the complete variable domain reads GAGVSQSPSNKVTEKGKDVELRCDPISGHTALYWYRQSLGQGLEFLIYFQGNSAPDKSGLPSDRFSAERTGGSVSTLTIQRTQQEDSAVYLCASSSLAGGTEQYFGPGTRLTVT.

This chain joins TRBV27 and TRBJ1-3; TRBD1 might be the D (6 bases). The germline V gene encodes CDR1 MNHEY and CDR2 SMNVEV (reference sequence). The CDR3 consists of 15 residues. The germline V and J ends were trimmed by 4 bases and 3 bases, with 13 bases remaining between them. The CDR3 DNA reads TGTGCCAGCAGTTCCCTGGACAGATATGGAAACACCATATATTTT. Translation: CASSSLDRYGNTIYF.

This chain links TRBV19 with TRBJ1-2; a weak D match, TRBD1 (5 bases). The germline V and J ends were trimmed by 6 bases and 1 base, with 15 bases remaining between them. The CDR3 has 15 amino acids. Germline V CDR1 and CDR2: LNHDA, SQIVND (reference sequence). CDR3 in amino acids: CASSHGGGGNYGYTF. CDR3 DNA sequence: TGTGCCAGTAGCCATGGTGGGGGGGGTAACTATGGCTACACCTTC.

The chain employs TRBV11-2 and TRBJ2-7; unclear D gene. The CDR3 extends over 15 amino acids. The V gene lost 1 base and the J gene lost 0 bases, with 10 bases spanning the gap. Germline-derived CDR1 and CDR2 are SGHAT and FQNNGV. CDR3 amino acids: CASSLANRSSYEQYF. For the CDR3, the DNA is TGTGCCAGCAGCTTAGCAAACCGGAGCTCCTACGAGCAGTACTTC.

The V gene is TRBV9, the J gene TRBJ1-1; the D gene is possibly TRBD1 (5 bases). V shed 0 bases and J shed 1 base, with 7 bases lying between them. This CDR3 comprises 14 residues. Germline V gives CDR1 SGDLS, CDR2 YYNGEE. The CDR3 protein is CASSVGQSNTEAFF. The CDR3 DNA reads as TGTGCCAGCAGCGTAGGACAGTCGAACACTGAAGCTTTCTTT.

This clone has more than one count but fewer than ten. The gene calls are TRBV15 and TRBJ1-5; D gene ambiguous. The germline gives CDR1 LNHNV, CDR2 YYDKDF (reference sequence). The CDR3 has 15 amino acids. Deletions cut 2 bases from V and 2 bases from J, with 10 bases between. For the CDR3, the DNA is TGTGCCACCAGCAGAAGCCCTGATGGCAATCAGCCCCAGCATTTT. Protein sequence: CATSRSPDGNQPQHF.

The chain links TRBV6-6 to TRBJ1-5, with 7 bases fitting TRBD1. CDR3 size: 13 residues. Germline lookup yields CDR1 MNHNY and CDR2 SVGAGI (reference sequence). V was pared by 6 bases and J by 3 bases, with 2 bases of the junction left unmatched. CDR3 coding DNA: TGTGCCAGCAGCGACAGGGACAATCAGCCCCAGCATTTT. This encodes CASSDRDNQPQHF.

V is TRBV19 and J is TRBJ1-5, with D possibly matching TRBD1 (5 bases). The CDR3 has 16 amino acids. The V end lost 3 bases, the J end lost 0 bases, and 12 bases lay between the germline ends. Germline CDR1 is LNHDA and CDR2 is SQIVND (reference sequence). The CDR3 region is CASSMKGTYSNQPQHF. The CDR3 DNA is TGTGCCAGTAGTATGAAGGGGACTTATAGCAATCAGCCCCAGCATTTT.

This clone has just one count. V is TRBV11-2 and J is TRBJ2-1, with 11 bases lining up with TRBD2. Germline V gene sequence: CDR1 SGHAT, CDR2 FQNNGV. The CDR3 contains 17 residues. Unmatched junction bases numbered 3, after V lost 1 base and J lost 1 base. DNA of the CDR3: TGTGCCAGCAGCTTAGCACCTAGCGGGAGGTCCTACAATGAGCAGTTCTTC. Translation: CASSLAPSGRSYNEQFF.

The CDR3 is CASSQQGGDTEAFF. Here the CDR3 DNA reads TGCGCCAGCAGCCAACAGGGAGGGGACACTGAAGCTTTCTTT. This sequence joins TRBV4-1 and TRBJ1-1, with a possible D match to TRBD1 (5 bases). The CDR3 runs to 14 residues. Per the germline V gene, CDR1 is MGHRA and CDR2 is YSYEKL. The ends were cut back, 2 bases at V and 3 bases at J, with 10 bases in the middle.

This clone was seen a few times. The CDR3 DNA is TGTGCCAGCAGCTTAGAACCCAGGAACTCCTACGAGCAGTACTTC. This encodes CASSLEPRNSYEQYF. This chain joins TRBV7-9 and TRBJ2-7; D gene unclear. Trimming shortened V by 1 base and J by 0 bases, and 10 bases separated the two germline ends. The CDR3 spans 15 residues. Germline V gene data show CDR1 as SEHNR and CDR2 as FQNEAQ (reference sequence).